What follows are 14 T cell receptor beta chains derived from one specimen sequenced in a study of blood T cell repertoires in COVID-19. Only in-frame clones appear in the TCRdb table, and some are missing; sequencing was by immunoSEQ multiplex PCR. Here the sample spans approximately 290,000 clones, 84% being singletons. Material: peripheral blood. These receptors were collected from a person in their 70s with COVID-19, enrolled during active disease.

The J gene is TRBJ1-2, the V gene TRBV6-5; no clear D gene. The CDR3 has 16 residues. V lost 0 bases and J lost 2, with 13 bases in between. Germline V gene lookup returns CDR1 MNHEY and CDR2 SVGAGI. The CDR3 DNA sequence: TGTGCCAGCAGTTACTCGACGAACCTCGGGAACTATGGCTACACCTTC. It yields the protein CASSYSTNLGNYGYTF.

The chain recombines TRBV5-1 with TRBJ2-1; D possibly corresponds to TRBD1 (5 bases). The V gene's germline CDR1 is SGHRS and CDR2 YFSETQ. V lost 0 bases to trimming and J lost 1 base, with 11 bases between them. The CDR3 covers 16 residues. Here the CDR3 DNA reads TGCGCCAGCAGCTTGGGGGGCACGAGATCCTACAATGAGCAGTTCTTC. Encoded protein: CASSLGGTRSYNEQFF.

This chain connects TRBV3-1 (or the pseudogene TRBV3-2) to TRBJ1-1; no clear D gene. The V and J ends lost 4 bases and 1 base respectively, with 7 bases between them. CDR1 and CDR2 (germline): LGHDT, YNNKEL (reference sequence). The CDR3 covers 13 residues. CDR3 loop: CASSRTQNTEAFF. CDR3 bases: TGTGCCAGCAGCCGTACACAGAACACTGAAGCTTTCTTT.

This clone has a single count. The CDR3 DNA reads TGTGCCAGCAGCCAGACTTTCCACGAGCAGTACTTC. This codes for CASSQTFHEQYF. This chain joins TRBV7-2 and TRBJ2-7; no reliable D call. V lost 5 bases, J lost 5 bases, and 10 bases lay in between. The length of the CDR3 is 12 residues. The germline gives CDR1 SGHTA, CDR2 FQGNSA.

For the CDR3, the DNA is TGTGCCCCCTCTACTTACCGCACAGGGGTATATAATTCACCCCTCCACTTT. Amino acid sequence: CAPSTYRTGVYNSPLHF. This sequence joins TRBV24-1 and TRBJ1-6; 7 positions agree with TRBD1. V was pared by 12 bases and J by 4 bases, with 17 bases of the junction left unmatched. CDR3 length equals 17 residues. Germline CDR1 reads KGHDR; CDR2 reads SFDVKD.

This chain uses TRBV19 with TRBJ1-6, with 7 bases identical to TRBD1. After removal of 5 bases from V and 8 bases from J, the junction contained 9 bases not matched to a gene. Per germline, CDR1 LNHDA and CDR2 SQIVND (reference sequence). The CDR3 has 15 amino acids. As DNA, the CDR3 is TGTGCCAGTAGTTTGGGACAGACGGCGGATTCACCCCTCCACTTT. This gives the protein CASSLGQTADSPLHF.

The chain is built from TRBV14 and TRBJ2-5; 13 bases align to TRBD2. The V and J ends lost 4 bases and 4 bases, in that order; junction bases with no gene match: 9. The CDR3 runs to 17 residues. Germline loops: CDR1 SGHDN, CDR2 FVKESK. In nucleotides, the CDR3 is TGTGCCAGCAGCCCAGGACTAGCGGGAGTTATAGGAGAGACCCAGTACTTC. It codes for CASSPGLAGVIGETQYF.

The rearrangement uses TRBV6-5 and TRBJ1-1; D possibly corresponds to TRBD1 (5 bases). The CDR3 is made up of 13 amino acids. The germline V gene has CDR1 MNHEY and CDR2 SVGAGI. V lost 0 bases and J lost 8, with 10 bases in between. Here the CDR3 reads CASSYSGGTEAFF. DNA of the CDR3: TGTGCCAGCAGTTACTCGGGGGGGACCGAAGCTTTCTTT.

The chain is built from TRBV11-2 and TRBJ1-2; D gene ambiguous. The CDR3 consists of 16 residues. Between the trimmed V and J ends, which lost 5 bases and 7 bases, there was a span of 23 bases. CDR1 and CDR2 (germline): SGHAT, FQNNGV. The CDR3 is CASSQLNRLKTAGYTF. The CDR3 DNA is TGTGCCAGCAGCCAATTGAATCGACTTAAGACTGCTGGCTACACCTTC.

This chain connects TRBV7-6 to TRBJ2-2, with D hard to call. The CDR3 runs 15 residues. Germline lookup yields CDR1 SGHVS and CDR2 FNYEAQ. The V and J ends lost 4 bases and 1 base respectively, with 10 bases between them. The CDR3 reads CASSSLRGNTGELFF. As DNA, the CDR3 is TGTGCCAGCAGCTCCCTCCGCGGGAACACCGGGGAGCTGTTTTTT.

The chain couples TRBV11-3 to TRBJ1-2; perhaps TRBD1 as D (6 bases). V gave up 6 bases and J gave up 8 bases, with 13 bases separating them. This CDR3 has 12 amino acids. Germline V gives CDR1 SGHNT, CDR2 YENEEA. The CDR3 sequence: CASRDGTIGYTF. CDR3 DNA sequence: TGTGCCAGCAGGGACGGGACAATCGGCTACACCTTC.

The V call is TRBV28, the J call TRBJ2-7, with no clear D. The germline V gene encodes CDR1 MDHEN and CDR2 SYDVKM. V was shortened by 6 bases and J by 3 bases, with 15 bases between the two germline ends. The CDR3 is 14 amino acids. The CDR3 DNA is TGTGCCAGCAGCTCATTTCGTAACAGCTACGAGCAGTACTTC. It translates to CASSSFRNSYEQYF.

The gene calls are TRBV28 and TRBJ2-1; 8 bases are shared with TRBD1. CDR3 length: 15 amino acids. Germline V gives CDR1 MDHEN, CDR2 SYDVKM. V shed 2 bases, J shed 8 bases, and the junction held 8 bases outside the gene matches. The CDR3 sequence is CASSLRRQGLYEQFF. In DNA form, the CDR3 reads TGTGCCAGCAGTTTACGGAGACAGGGGTTGTATGAGCAGTTCTTC. The full variable domain, its missing parts supplied by reference TRBV28 and TRBJ2-1, is DVKVTQSSRYLVKRTGEKVFLECVQDMDHENMFWYRQDPGLGLRLIYFSYDVKMKEKGDIPEGYSVSREKKERFSLILESASTNQTSMYLCASSLRRQGLYEQFFGPGTRLTVL.

V gene TRBV27 combines with J gene TRBJ2-5; 9 bases fit TRBD2. Germline trimming cut 8 bases from V and 1 base from J; bases unmatched to any gene: 8. Germline V gives CDR1 MNHEY, CDR2 SMNVEV (reference sequence). This CDR3 has 15 amino acids. The CDR3 nucleotides read TGTGCCAGCTACTCACAAGCGGGAGGCCAAGAGACCCAGTACTTC. It encodes CASYSQAGGQETQYF.